Listed below are T cell receptor beta chains from one sample, sequenced in a study of T cell responses to AZD1222 COVID-19 vaccine. Sequencing was performed with immunoSEQ multiplex PCR; in TCRdb, only in-frame clones are kept and a portion is missing. The sample carries about 150,000 clones, about 87% recorded once. This specimen was peripheral blood, taken on day 0 of MenACWY control vaccination. Every receptor here comes from an adult in good health. Both conserved end residues are part of each CDR3. The order of the fields is D gene, J gene, clone size, V gene, CDR3 protein, CDR3 DNA. A D gene is named only where the DNA matches it firmly. Some rows mark clone size as missing; the rest say once, few, many or name a class of expanded clone.

D gene: TRBD1
J gene: TRBJ2-7
clone size: .
V gene: TRBV11-3
CDR3 protein: CASSFLLGGQGGEQYF
CDR3 DNA: TGTGCCAGCAGCTTTTTGTTAGGTGGACAGGGTGGCGAGCAGTACTTC

D gene: TRBD2
J gene: TRBJ2-3
clone size: .
V gene: TRBV4-3
CDR3 protein: CASSQDSAGASTDTQYF
CDR3 DNA: TGCGCCAGCAGCCAAGATTCCGCGGGAGCGAGCACAGATACGCAGTATTTT

D gene: .
J gene: TRBJ1-1
clone size: .
V gene: TRBV5-4
CDR3 protein: CASSLTGSGTEAFF
CDR3 DNA: TGTGCCAGCAGCTTGACGGGGTCCGGCACTGAAGCTTTCTTT

D gene: .
J gene: TRBJ2-1
clone size: .
V gene: TRBV4-1
CDR3 protein: CASSQGGGGYNEQFF
CDR3 DNA: TGCGCCAGCAGCCAAGGAGGGGGTGGCTACAATGAGCAGTTCTTC

D gene: TRBD1
J gene: TRBJ1-4
clone size: .
V gene: TRBV6-1
CDR3 protein: CASSEGTGKEKLFF
CDR3 DNA: TGTGCCAGCAGTGAAGGGACAGGAAAGGAAAAACTGTTTTTT

D gene: TRBD1
J gene: TRBJ1-4
clone size: .
V gene: TRBV11-3
CDR3 protein: CASSSRLGTGGKREKLFF
CDR3 DNA: TGTGCCAGCAGCTCACGATTGGGGACAGGGGGCAAGCGTGAAAAACTGTTTTTT

D gene: TRBD2
J gene: TRBJ2-5
clone size: .
V gene: TRBV5-1
CDR3 protein: CASSLTGGGETQYF
CDR3 DNA: TGCGCCAGCAGCTTAACAGGCGGGGGGGAGACCCAGTACTTC

D gene: .
J gene: TRBJ2-3
clone size: once
V gene: TRBV5-5
CDR3 protein: CASSSKSIRQLVTDTQYF
CDR3 DNA: TGTGCCAGCAGCTCAAAATCAATTCGGCAGTTAGTCACAGATACGCAGTATTTT

D gene: TRBD2
J gene: TRBJ2-3
clone size: once
V gene: TRBV9
CDR3 protein: CASSNLAGGDTQYF
CDR3 DNA: TGTGCCAGCTCTAATCTAGCGGGCGGAGATACGCAGTATTTT

D gene: .
J gene: TRBJ2-3
clone size: once
V gene: TRBV7-2
CDR3 protein: CASSPSAGRTDTQYF
CDR3 DNA: TGTGCCAGCAGCCCCTCAGCGGGCCGCACAGATACGCAGTATTTT

D gene: .
J gene: TRBJ1-6
clone size: .
V gene: TRBV28
CDR3 protein: CASSFEDRLNSPLHF
CDR3 DNA: TGTGCCAGCAGTTTTGAGGACAGACTTAATTCACCCCTCCACTTT

D gene: TRBD1
J gene: TRBJ1-1
clone size: .
V gene: TRBV10-3
CDR3 protein: CAISEKGADTEAFF
CDR3 DNA: TGTGCCATCAGTGAGAAGGGGGCGGACACTGAAGCTTTCTTT

D gene: .
J gene: TRBJ1-6
clone size: .
V gene: TRBV6-5
CDR3 protein: CASTGGNSPLHF
CDR3 DNA: TGTGCCAGCACCGGAGGTAATTCACCCCTCCACTTT

D gene: TRBD1
J gene: TRBJ2-6
clone size: .
V gene: TRBV6-2/TRBV6-3
CDR3 protein: CASSYSMGQSSGANVLTF
CDR3 DNA: TGTGCCAGCAGTTATTCGATGGGACAGAGCTCTGGGGCCAACGTCCTGACTTTC

D gene: TRBD1
J gene: TRBJ2-5
clone size: .
V gene: TRBV7-9
CDR3 protein: CASSHRTGGAQTQYF
CDR3 DNA: TGTGCCAGCAGCCATCGGACAGGGGGCGCGCAGACCCAGTACTTC

D gene: .
J gene: TRBJ2-7
clone size: .
V gene: TRBV5-8
CDR3 protein: CASSSPPVKNEQYF
CDR3 DNA: TGTGCCAGCAGCTCCCCCCCAGTTAAGAACGAGCAGTACTTC

D gene: TRBD1
J gene: TRBJ2-7
clone size: .
V gene: TRBV9
CDR3 protein: CASSVDGQGYEQYF
CDR3 DNA: TGTGCCAGCAGCGTAGACGGACAGGGCTACGAGCAGTACTTC

D gene: TRBD1
J gene: TRBJ2-7
clone size: once
V gene: TRBV12-5
CDR3 protein: CASGFRQGENDEQYF
CDR3 DNA: TGTGCTAGTGGTTTTCGGCAGGGGGAGAACGACGAGCAGTACTTC

D gene: .
J gene: TRBJ1-1
clone size: .
V gene: TRBV11-3
CDR3 protein: CASRLDKNTEAFF
CDR3 DNA: TGTGCCAGCAGACTCGACAAAAACACTGAAGCTTTCTTT

D gene: .
J gene: TRBJ2-7
clone size: .
V gene: TRBV6-2/TRBV6-3
CDR3 protein: CASSYYREQYF
CDR3 DNA: TGTGCCAGCAGTTACTACAGGGAGCAGTACTTC

D gene: .
J gene: TRBJ2-1
clone size: .
V gene: TRBV5-1
CDR3 protein: CASSFGHGEQFF
CDR3 DNA: TGCGCCAGCAGCTTCGGTCACGGTGAGCAGTTCTTC

D gene: .
J gene: TRBJ2-1
clone size: few
V gene: TRBV5-5
CDR3 protein: CASSPSLGGSSNEQFF
CDR3 DNA: TGTGCCAGCAGCCCCTCCTTGGGTGGGTCCTCTAATGAGCAGTTCTTC

D gene: .
J gene: TRBJ1-2
clone size: .
V gene: TRBV7-9
CDR3 protein: CASSSPGVGYGYTF
CDR3 DNA: TGTGCCAGCAGCTCGCCTGGCGTCGGCTATGGCTACACCTTC

D gene: .
J gene: TRBJ1-6
clone size: .
V gene: TRBV4-1
CDR3 protein: CASSLGGPLGSPLHF
CDR3 DNA: TGCGCCAGCAGCCTTGGGGGACCCCTGGGGTCACCCCTCCACTTT

D gene: TRBD1
J gene: TRBJ2-7
clone size: .
V gene: TRBV10-3
CDR3 protein: CAISLTGTYEQYF
CDR3 DNA: TGTGCCATCAGTCTGACAGGGACCTACGAGCAGTACTTC

D gene: .
J gene: TRBJ2-5
clone size: .
V gene: TRBV4-3
CDR3 protein: CASSQDGVTQYF
CDR3 DNA: TGCGCCAGCAGCCAAGATGGGGTGACCCAGTACTTC

D gene: TRBD1
J gene: TRBJ1-4
clone size: few
V gene: TRBV6-5
CDR3 protein: CASTDRDRGEKLFF
CDR3 DNA: TGTGCCAGCACCGACAGGGACCGAGGTGAAAAACTGTTTTTT

D gene: .
J gene: TRBJ1-5
clone size: .
V gene: TRBV7-2
CDR3 protein: CASSPAGRYQPQHF
CDR3 DNA: TGTGCCAGCAGCCCCGCTGGACGGTATCAGCCCCAGCATTTT

D gene: .
J gene: TRBJ1-3
clone size: few
V gene: TRBV28
CDR3 protein: CASSLSQRNTIYF
CDR3 DNA: TGTGCCAGCAGTTTATCACAAAGAAACACCATATATTTT

D gene: .
J gene: TRBJ1-6
clone size: once
V gene: TRBV9
CDR3 protein: CASSATGQDSPLHF
CDR3 DNA: TGTGCCAGCAGCGCCACAGGGCAAGATTCACCCCTCCACTTT

D gene: .
J gene: TRBJ1-4
clone size: .
V gene: TRBV30
CDR3 protein: CAWSRGNFNEKLFF
CDR3 DNA: TGTGCCTGGAGTCGCGGGAACTTTAATGAAAAACTGTTTTTT

D gene: .
J gene: TRBJ1-3
clone size: .
V gene: TRBV4-1
CDR3 protein: CASSQDNTGYGNTIYF
CDR3 DNA: TGCGCCAGCAGCCAAGATAACACAGGGTATGGAAACACCATATATTTT

D gene: .
J gene: TRBJ2-7
clone size: .
V gene: TRBV28
CDR3 protein: CASSLGRGFGYEQYF
CDR3 DNA: TGTGCCAGCAGTTTGGGACGAGGCTTCGGCTACGAGCAGTACTTC

D gene: .
J gene: TRBJ1-5
clone size: .
V gene: TRBV15
CDR3 protein: CATSRDPRTEYQPQHF
CDR3 DNA: TGTGCCACCAGCAGAGATCCCCGGACAGAATATCAGCCCCAGCATTTT

D gene: TRBD1
J gene: TRBJ1-3
clone size: .
V gene: TRBV9
CDR3 protein: CASSVAGTAGNTIYF
CDR3 DNA: TGTGCCAGCAGCGTAGCTGGGACAGCTGGAAACACCATATATTTT

D gene: .
J gene: TRBJ2-1
clone size: .
V gene: TRBV5-6
CDR3 protein: CASSLVGGTSYNEQFF
CDR3 DNA: TGTGCCAGCAGCTTGGTGGGGGGAACCTCCTACAATGAGCAGTTCTTC

D gene: TRBD1
J gene: TRBJ1-4
clone size: .
V gene: TRBV15
CDR3 protein: CATSRTGRTNEKLFF
CDR3 DNA: TGTGCCACCAGTCGGACAGGGAGAACTAATGAAAAACTGTTTTTT

D gene: .
J gene: TRBJ1-2
clone size: .
V gene: TRBV4-1
CDR3 protein: CASSLGGSSFDGYTF
CDR3 DNA: TGCGCCAGCAGCCTGGGGGGATCCTCCTTTGATGGCTACACCTTC

D gene: .
J gene: TRBJ1-4
clone size: .
V gene: TRBV28
CDR3 protein: CASTHATNEKLFF
CDR3 DNA: TGTGCCAGCACCCATGCAACTAATGAAAAACTGTTTTTT

D gene: TRBD2
J gene: TRBJ2-1
clone size: .
V gene: TRBV15
CDR3 protein: CATSSRRTSGIRGSYNEQFF
CDR3 DNA: TGTGCCACCAGCAGTCGAAGGACTAGCGGGATCAGGGGATCCTACAATGAGCAGTTCTTC

D gene: .
J gene: TRBJ1-2
clone size: .
V gene: TRBV30
CDR3 protein: CAWSVGGRGYGYTF
CDR3 DNA: TGTGCCTGGAGTGTGGGGGGGCGAGGCTATGGCTACACCTTC

D gene: .
J gene: TRBJ2-1
clone size: once
V gene: TRBV7-3
CDR3 protein: CASSPWAVIPFF
CDR3 DNA: TGTGCCAGCAGCCCATGGGCGGTAATTCCGTTCTTC

D gene: .
J gene: TRBJ2-7
clone size: .
V gene: TRBV5-1
CDR3 protein: CASSPRGMRYEQYF
CDR3 DNA: TGCGCCAGCAGCCCCCGGGGGATGAGATACGAGCAGTACTTC

D gene: TRBD1
J gene: TRBJ2-7
clone size: .
V gene: TRBV29-1
CDR3 protein: CSVEDVGGANEQYF
CDR3 DNA: TGCAGCGTTGAAGATGTAGGGGGCGCGAACGAGCAGTACTTC

D gene: .
J gene: TRBJ2-7
clone size: .
V gene: TRBV9
CDR3 protein: CASSVGRQSYEQYF
CDR3 DNA: TGTGCCAGCAGCGTAGGACGACAGTCCTACGAGCAGTACTTC

D gene: TRBD2
J gene: TRBJ2-7
clone size: .
V gene: TRBV5-1
CDR3 protein: CASSLAGGGSYEQYF
CDR3 DNA: TGCGCCAGCAGCTTGGCCGGGGGAGGGTCGTACGAGCAGTACTTC

D gene: .
J gene: TRBJ2-3
clone size: once
V gene: TRBV5-5
CDR3 protein: CASSLDLEDTQYF
CDR3 DNA: TGTGCCAGCAGCTTGGATCTGGAAGATACGCAGTATTTT

D gene: TRBD1
J gene: TRBJ2-2
clone size: .
V gene: TRBV6-6
CDR3 protein: CASSPRLQGARDTGELFF
CDR3 DNA: TGTGCCAGCAGTCCACGCCTACAGGGGGCTCGGGACACCGGGGAGCTGTTTTTT

D gene: TRBD1
J gene: TRBJ1-6
clone size: .
V gene: TRBV5-4
CDR3 protein: CASSLDRGVFNSPLHF
CDR3 DNA: TGTGCCAGCAGCTTGGACAGGGGCGTTTTTAATTCACCCCTCCACTTT

D gene: .
J gene: TRBJ2-3
clone size: .
V gene: TRBV3-1/TRBV3-2
CDR3 protein: CASSGNLRTDTQYF
CDR3 DNA: TGTGCCAGCAGTGGAAACTTGCGCACAGATACGCAGTATTTT

D gene: TRBD1
J gene: TRBJ1-1
clone size: .
V gene: TRBV2
CDR3 protein: CASRTGTGGSAEAFF
CDR3 DNA: TGTGCCAGCAGGACCGGGACAGGGGGCTCGGCTGAAGCTTTCTTT

D gene: TRBD2
J gene: TRBJ2-7
clone size: .
V gene: TRBV6-5
CDR3 protein: CASSRTSGRANEQYF
CDR3 DNA: TGTGCCAGCAGTAGGACTAGCGGGAGGGCCAACGAGCAGTACTTC

D gene: .
J gene: TRBJ2-1
clone size: .
V gene: TRBV4-3
CDR3 protein: CASSQERGANEQFF
CDR3 DNA: TGCGCCAGCAGCCAAGAGAGGGGTGCGAATGAGCAGTTCTTC

D gene: .
J gene: TRBJ1-5
clone size: few
V gene: TRBV2
CDR3 protein: CASSSRGSNQPQHF
CDR3 DNA: TGTGCCAGCAGTAGTAGGGGAAGCAATCAGCCCCAGCATTTT

D gene: TRBD2
J gene: TRBJ2-7
clone size: .
V gene: TRBV5-5
CDR3 protein: CASSLTSGGTYEQYF
CDR3 DNA: TGTGCCAGCAGCTTGACTAGCGGGGGAACATACGAGCAGTACTTC

D gene: TRBD1
J gene: TRBJ1-5
clone size: .
V gene: TRBV2
CDR3 protein: CASSEPGTENQPQHF
CDR3 DNA: TGTGCCAGCAGTGAACCTGGGACAGAGAATCAGCCCCAGCATTTT

D gene: .
J gene: TRBJ1-1
clone size: .
V gene: TRBV30
CDR3 protein: CAWSEGRDTEAFF
CDR3 DNA: TGTGCCTGGAGTGAGGGGAGGGACACTGAAGCTTTCTTT

D gene: .
J gene: TRBJ1-1
clone size: .
V gene: TRBV18
CDR3 protein: CASSPRHQDPKNTEAFF
CDR3 DNA: TGTGCCAGCTCACCACGACATCAGGACCCAAAGAACACTGAAGCTTTCTTT

D gene: TRBD1
J gene: TRBJ1-2
clone size: .
V gene: TRBV9
CDR3 protein: CASSPRQGSYGYTF
CDR3 DNA: TGTGCCAGCAGCCCCCGACAGGGCTCCTATGGCTACACCTTC